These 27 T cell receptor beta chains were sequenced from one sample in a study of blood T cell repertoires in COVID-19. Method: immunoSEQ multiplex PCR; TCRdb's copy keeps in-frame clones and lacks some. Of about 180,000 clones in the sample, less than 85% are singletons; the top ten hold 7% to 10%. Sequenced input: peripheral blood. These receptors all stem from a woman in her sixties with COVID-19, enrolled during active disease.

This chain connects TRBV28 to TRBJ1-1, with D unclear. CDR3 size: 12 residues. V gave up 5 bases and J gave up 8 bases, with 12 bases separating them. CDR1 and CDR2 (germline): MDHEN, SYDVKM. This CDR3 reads CASSTSRGEAFF. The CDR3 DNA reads TGTGCCAGCAGTACCTCCAGAGGAGAAGCTTTCTTT.

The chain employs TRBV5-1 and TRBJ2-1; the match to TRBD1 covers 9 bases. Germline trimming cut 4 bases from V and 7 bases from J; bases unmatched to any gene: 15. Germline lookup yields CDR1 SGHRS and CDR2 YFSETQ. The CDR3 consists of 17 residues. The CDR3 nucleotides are TGCGCCAGCAGCCCGGACCCGACAGGGGGGACCTTAAATGAGCAGTTCTTC. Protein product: CASSPDPTGGTLNEQFF.

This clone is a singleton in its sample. CDR3 bases: TGTGCCAGTAGACACGCCCGGGGGGGGATTAACTATGGCTACACCTTC. It is translated as CASRHARGGINYGYTF. V gene TRBV19 combines with J gene TRBJ1-2; the D gene is possibly TRBD1 (5 bases). Germline CDR1 reads LNHDA; CDR2 reads SQIVND (reference sequence). With 6 bases removed from V and 1 base from J, the gap between germline ends came to 18 bases. This CDR3 has 16 residues. Full variable domain (rest looked up from reference TRBV19 and TRBJ1-2): DGGITQSPKYLFRKEGQNVTLSCEQNLNHDAMYWYRQDPGQGLRLIYYSQIVNDFQKGDIAEGYSVSREKKESFPLTVTSAQKNPTAFYLCASRHARGGINYGYTFGSGTRLTVV.

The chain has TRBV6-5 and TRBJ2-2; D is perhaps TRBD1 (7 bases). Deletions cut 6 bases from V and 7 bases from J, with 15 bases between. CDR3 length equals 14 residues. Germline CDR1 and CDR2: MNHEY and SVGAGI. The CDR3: CASSLQGGNGELFF. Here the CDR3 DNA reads TGTGCCAGCAGCCTTCAGGGGGGAAACGGGGAGCTGTTTTTT.

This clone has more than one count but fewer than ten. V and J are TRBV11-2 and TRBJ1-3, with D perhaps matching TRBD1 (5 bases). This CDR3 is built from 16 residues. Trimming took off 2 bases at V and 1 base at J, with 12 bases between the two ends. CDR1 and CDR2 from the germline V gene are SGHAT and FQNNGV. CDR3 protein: CASSLFWGVSGNTIYF. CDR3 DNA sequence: TGTGCCAGCAGCTTATTTTGGGGGGTGTCTGGAAACACCATATATTTT.

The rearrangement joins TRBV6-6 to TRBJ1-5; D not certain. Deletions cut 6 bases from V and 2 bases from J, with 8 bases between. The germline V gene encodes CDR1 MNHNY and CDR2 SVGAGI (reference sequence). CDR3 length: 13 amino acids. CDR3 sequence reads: CASRIGGNQPQHF. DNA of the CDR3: TGTGCCAGCAGAATCGGGGGCAATCAGCCCCAGCATTTT.

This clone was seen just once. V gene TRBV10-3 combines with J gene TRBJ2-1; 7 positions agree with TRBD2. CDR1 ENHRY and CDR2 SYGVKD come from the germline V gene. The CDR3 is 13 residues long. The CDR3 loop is CGATAGDGDEQFF. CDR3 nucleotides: TGTGGGGCTACGGCGGGAGATGGCGATGAGCAGTTCTTC.

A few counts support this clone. In DNA, the CDR3 is TGCGCCAGCAGCTTGCTAGCGGGGACAAACAATGAGCAGTTCTTC. The encoded protein is CASSLLAGTNNEQFF. The rearrangement joins TRBV5-1 to TRBJ2-1; 9 bases are a match to TRBD2. V shed 1 base and J 5 bases; nucleotides not matched to a gene: 4. The CDR3 has 15 residues. In germline, CDR1 is SGHRS, CDR2 YFSETQ.

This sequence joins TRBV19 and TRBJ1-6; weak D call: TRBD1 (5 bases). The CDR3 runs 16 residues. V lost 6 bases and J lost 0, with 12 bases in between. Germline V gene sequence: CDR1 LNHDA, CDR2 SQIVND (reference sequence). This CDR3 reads CASSRARNSYNSPLHF. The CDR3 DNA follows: TGTGCCAGTAGCAGGGCTCGGAACTCCTATAATTCACCCCTCCACTTT.

The CDR3 nucleotides read TGTGCCAGCAGTTACTATTCGCGGGGCAATCAGCCCCAGCATTTT. Its translation: CASSYYSRGNQPQHF. V usage is TRBV6-2 or TRBV6-3 and J usage is TRBJ1-5; no firm D call. Germline V lookup: CDR1 MNHEY, CDR2 SVGEGT. The CDR3 has 15 amino acids. The V end lost 1 base, the J end lost 2 bases, and 9 bases lay between the germline ends.

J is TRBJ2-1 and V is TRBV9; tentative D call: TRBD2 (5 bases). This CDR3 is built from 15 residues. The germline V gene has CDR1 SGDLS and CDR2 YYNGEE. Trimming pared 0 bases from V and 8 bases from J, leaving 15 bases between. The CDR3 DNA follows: TGTGCCAGCAGCGTAGTGCAAGGAGGAGCTCATGAGCAGTTCTTC. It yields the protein CASSVVQGGAHEQFF. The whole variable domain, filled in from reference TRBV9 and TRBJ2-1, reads DSGVTQTPKHLITATGQRVTLRCSPRSGDLSVYWYQQSLDQGLQFLIQYYNGEERAKGNILERFSAQQFPDLHSELNLSSLELGDSALYFCASSVVQGGAHEQFFGPGTRLTVL.

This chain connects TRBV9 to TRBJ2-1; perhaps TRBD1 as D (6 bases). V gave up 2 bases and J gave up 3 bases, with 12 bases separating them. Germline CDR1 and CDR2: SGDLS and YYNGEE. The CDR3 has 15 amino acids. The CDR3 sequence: CASSVRDISYNEQFF. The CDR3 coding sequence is TGTGCCAGCAGCGTTCGGGACATCAGCTACAATGAGCAGTTCTTC. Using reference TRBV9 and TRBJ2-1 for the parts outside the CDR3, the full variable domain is DSGVTQTPKHLITATGQRVTLRCSPRSGDLSVYWYQQSLDQGLQFLIQYYNGEERAKGNILERFSAQQFPDLHSELNLSSLELGDSALYFCASSVRDISYNEQFFGPGTRLTVL.

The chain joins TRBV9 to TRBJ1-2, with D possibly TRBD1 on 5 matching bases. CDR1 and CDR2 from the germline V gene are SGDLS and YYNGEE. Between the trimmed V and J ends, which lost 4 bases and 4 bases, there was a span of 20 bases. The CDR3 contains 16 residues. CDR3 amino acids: CASSPGGEGKGYGYTF. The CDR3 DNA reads TGTGCCAGCAGCCCAGGAGGGGAGGGGAAGGGCTATGGCTACACCTTC.

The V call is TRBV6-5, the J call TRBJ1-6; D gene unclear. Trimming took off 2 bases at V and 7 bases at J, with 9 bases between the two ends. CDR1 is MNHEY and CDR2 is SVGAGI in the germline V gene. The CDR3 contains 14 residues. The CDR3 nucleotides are TGTGCCAGCAGTTACGGAGCCACGAATTCACCCCTCCACTTT. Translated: CASSYGATNSPLHF.

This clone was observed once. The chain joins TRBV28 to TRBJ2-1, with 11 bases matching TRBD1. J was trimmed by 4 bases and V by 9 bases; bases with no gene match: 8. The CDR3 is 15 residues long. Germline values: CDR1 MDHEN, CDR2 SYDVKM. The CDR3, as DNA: TGTGCCAGTTCCCCGGACAGGGGGCCTTACAATGAGCAGTTCTTC. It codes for CASSPDRGPYNEQFF.

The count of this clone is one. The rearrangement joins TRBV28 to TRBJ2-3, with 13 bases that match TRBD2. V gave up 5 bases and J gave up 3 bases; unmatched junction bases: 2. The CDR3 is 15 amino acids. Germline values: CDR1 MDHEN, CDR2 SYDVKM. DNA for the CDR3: TGTGCCAGCAGTGGACTAGCGGGAGTAACAGATACGCAGTATTTT. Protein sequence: CASSGLAGVTDTQYF.

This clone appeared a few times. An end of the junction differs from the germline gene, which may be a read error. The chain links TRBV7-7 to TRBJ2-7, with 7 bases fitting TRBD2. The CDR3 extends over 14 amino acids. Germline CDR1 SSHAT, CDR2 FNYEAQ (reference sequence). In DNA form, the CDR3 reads TGTGCTAGCAGCTTGGGCGCGGGGGACTACGAGCAGTACTTC. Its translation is CASSLGAGDYEQYF.

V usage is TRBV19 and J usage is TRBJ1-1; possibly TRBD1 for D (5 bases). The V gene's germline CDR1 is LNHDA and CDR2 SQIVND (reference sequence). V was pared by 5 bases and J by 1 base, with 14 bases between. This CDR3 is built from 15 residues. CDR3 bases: TGTGCCAGTAGTCCCCCCGTGGGGCGGAACACTGAAGCTTTCTTT. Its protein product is CASSPPVGRNTEAFF.

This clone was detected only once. This CDR3 is CASRQGAGAVNEQFF. DNA for the CDR3: TGTGCCAGCAGACAAGGGGCGGGAGCGGTCAATGAGCAGTTCTTC. The chain joins TRBV27 to TRBJ2-1; 7 bases are shared with TRBD2. CDR1 MNHEY and CDR2 SMNVEV come from the germline V gene (reference sequence). With 6 bases clipped from V and 6 bases from J, the junction kept 11 bases outside the gene matches. CDR3 length: 15 amino acids.

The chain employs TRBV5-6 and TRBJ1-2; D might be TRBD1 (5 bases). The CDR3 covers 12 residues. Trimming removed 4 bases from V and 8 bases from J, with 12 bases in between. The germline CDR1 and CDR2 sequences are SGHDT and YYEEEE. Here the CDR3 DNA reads TGTGCCAGCAGCCAGACAGAGGACGGCTACACCTTC. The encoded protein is CASSQTEDGYTF. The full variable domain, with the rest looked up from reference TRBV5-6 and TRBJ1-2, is DAGVTQSPTHLIKTRGQQVTLRCSPKSGHDTVSWYQQALGQGPQFIFQYYEEEERQRGNFPDRFSGHQFPNYSSELNVNALLLGDSALYLCASSQTEDGYTFGSGTRLTVV.

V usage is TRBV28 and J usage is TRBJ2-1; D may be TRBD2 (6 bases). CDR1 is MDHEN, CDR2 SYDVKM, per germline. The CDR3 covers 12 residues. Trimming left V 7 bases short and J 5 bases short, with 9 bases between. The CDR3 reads CASTGGHNEQFF. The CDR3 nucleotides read TGTGCCAGCACCGGGGGACACAATGAGCAGTTCTTC.

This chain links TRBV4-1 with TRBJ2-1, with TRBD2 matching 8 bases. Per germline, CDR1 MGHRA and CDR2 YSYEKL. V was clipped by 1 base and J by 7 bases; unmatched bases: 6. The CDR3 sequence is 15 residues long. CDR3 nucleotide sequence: TGCGCCAGCAGCCAAGTACCTGGACTAGCAAATGAGCAGTTCTTC. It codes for CASSQVPGLANEQFF.

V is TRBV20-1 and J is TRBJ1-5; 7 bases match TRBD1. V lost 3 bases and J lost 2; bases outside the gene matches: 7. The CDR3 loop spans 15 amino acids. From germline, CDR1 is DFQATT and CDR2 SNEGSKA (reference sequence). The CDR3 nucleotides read TGCAGTGCTAGTGGAGGTGACAGGGGCAATCAGCCCCAGCATTTT. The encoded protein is CSASGGDRGNQPQHF.

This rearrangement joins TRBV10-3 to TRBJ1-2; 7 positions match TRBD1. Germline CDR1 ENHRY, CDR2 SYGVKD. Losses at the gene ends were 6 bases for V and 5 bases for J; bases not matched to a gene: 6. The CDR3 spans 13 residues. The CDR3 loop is CAISGDSAYGYTF. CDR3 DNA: TGTGCCATCAGCGGGGACAGCGCTTATGGCTACACCTTC.

CDR3 amino acids: CAISQQAATNEKLFF. The CDR3 DNA sequence: TGTGCCATCAGTCAACAGGCTGCCACTAATGAAAAACTGTTTTTT. This chain uses TRBV10-3 with TRBJ1-4; a weak D match, TRBD1 (5 bases). The germline V gene encodes CDR1 ENHRY and CDR2 SYGVKD. This CDR3 spans 15 amino acids. V was pared by 5 bases and J by 2 bases, with 12 bases between.

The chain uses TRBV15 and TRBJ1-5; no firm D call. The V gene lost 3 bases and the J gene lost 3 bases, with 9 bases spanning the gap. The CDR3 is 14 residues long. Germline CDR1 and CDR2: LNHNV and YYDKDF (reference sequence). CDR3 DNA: TGTGCCACCAGCAGGGAGAGGCCCAATCAGCCCCAGCATTTT. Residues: CATSRERPNQPQHF.

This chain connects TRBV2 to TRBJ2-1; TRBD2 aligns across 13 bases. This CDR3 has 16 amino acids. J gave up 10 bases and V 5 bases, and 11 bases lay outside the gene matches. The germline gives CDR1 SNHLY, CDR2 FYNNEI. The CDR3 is CASSPLPGLAGQEQFF. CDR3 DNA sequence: TGTGCCAGCAGTCCCCTCCCGGGACTAGCGGGACAGGAGCAGTTCTTC.